The 13 T cell receptor beta chains presented below share a single source sample, sequenced in a study of identical twins. A single record per CDR3 protein comes from TCRdb applying MiXCR to the 5' RACE reads. The sample has 1.5 million to 2 million distinct CDR3 sequences; about 32% are singletons. Input material: cord blood. These receptors were obtained from a newborn girl in good health.

This chain connects TRBV4-2 to TRBJ2-1; TRBD2 agrees at 10 bases. The J segment lost 15 bases and the V segment lost 1 base, leaving 12 bases of the junction unmatched. The CDR3 totals 15 residues. CDR1 is LGHNA and CDR2 is YNFKEQ in the germline V gene. CDR3 sequence: CASSQVWLAGAILFF. CDR3 coding DNA: TGTGCCAGCAGCCAAGTTTGGCTAGCGGGGGCTATTTTGTTCTTC.

The J gene is TRBJ2-2, the V gene TRBV12-3 or TRBV12-4; D gene ambiguous. The CDR3 consists of 13 residues. Deletions cut 1 base from V and 8 bases from J, with 8 bases between. CDR3 nucleotides: TGTGCCAGCAGTTTAGGGGCAGTGGGGGAGCTGTTTTTT. This sequence encodes CASSLGAVGELFF.

The chain combines TRBV6-4 with TRBJ1-4; TRBD1 agrees at 7 bases. CDR3 length: 13 residues. Germline CDR1 reads MRHNA; CDR2 reads SNTAGT. Trimming at V came to 4 bases and at J to 8 bases, leaving 4 bases not matched to a gene. The CDR3 bases are TGTGCCAGCAGTGGCCGACAGGGAGAAAAACTGTTTTTT. This translates into CASSGRQGEKLFF.

V and J are TRBV3-1 and TRBJ1-1, with 8 bases that match TRBD1. From germline, CDR1 is LGHDT and CDR2 YNNKEL (reference sequence). V lost 4 bases and J lost 11; bases outside the gene matches: 9. The CDR3 spans 13 residues. CDR3 in amino acids: CASSLLQGVGAFF. For the CDR3, the DNA is TGTGCCAGCAGCCTATTACAGGGGGTCGGCGCTTTCTTT.

This clonotype was observed a few times. This rearrangement joins TRBV5-6 to TRBJ1-6; D is undetermined. CDR3 length: 14 residues. Trimming took 4 bases from V and 9 from J, leaving 14 bases between them. CDR1 and CDR2 from the germline V gene are SGHDT and YYEEEE. CDR3 DNA: TGTGCCAGCAGCAAGAAACACCTCATTTCACCCCTCCACTTT. Protein sequence: CASSKKHLISPLHF.

This chain uses TRBV29-1 with TRBJ2-1; D gene unclear. Germline V gives CDR1 SQVTM, CDR2 ANQGSEA. Between the trimmed V and J ends, which lost 5 bases and 1 base, there was a span of 9 bases. The CDR3 loop spans 13 amino acids. The CDR3 protein is CSVYTGSYNEQFF. CDR3 DNA: TGCAGCGTTTATACTGGTTCCTACAATGAGCAGTTCTTC.

This clonotype was counted at least ten times. The CDR3: CASSFRVSTSGQYF. CDR3 nucleotides: TGTGCCAGCAGTTTCCGGGTCAGTACATCAGGGCAGTACTTC. The chain recombines TRBV12-3 or TRBV12-4 with TRBJ2-7; D gene ambiguous. V lost 3 bases to trimming and J lost 9 bases, with 18 bases between them. The CDR3 covers 14 residues.

This clonotype was detected only a few times. The genes are TRBV7-2 and TRBJ1-2; 7 bases fit TRBD1. This CDR3 comprises 15 residues. Germline loops: CDR1 SGHTA, CDR2 FQGNSA. V was pared by 5 bases and J by 8 bases, with 14 bases of the junction left unmatched. This CDR3 is CASSIVAGGIEGYTF. For the CDR3, the DNA is TGTGCCAGCAGCATAGTGGCAGGGGGGATTGAGGGCTACACCTTC.

This clonotype was seen only a few times. This sequence joins TRBV28 and TRBJ2-7; D may be TRBD1 (5 bases). With 6 bases removed from V and 3 bases from J, the gap between germline ends came to 18 bases. This CDR3 contains 15 residues. Germline V lookup: CDR1 MDHEN, CDR2 SYDVKM. DNA of the CDR3: TGTGCCAGCAGAAGGGGCCCACTAAGGGGCTACGAGCAGTACTTC. Translating gives CASRRGPLRGYEQYF.

The chain employs TRBV27 and TRBJ1-4, with TRBD1 as a possible D gene (6 bases). V was clipped by 8 bases and J by 8 bases, with 18 bases between them. CDR1 MNHEY and CDR2 SMNVEV come from the germline V gene (reference sequence). The CDR3 extends over 14 amino acids. This CDR3 is CASRAGASVEKLFF. Written as DNA, the CDR3 is TGTGCCAGCCGAGCGGGGGCCAGTGTGGAAAAACTGTTTTTT.

The chain couples TRBV4-1 to TRBJ1-5, with unresolved D. CDR3 length: 13 amino acids. Germline V gives CDR1 MGHRA, CDR2 YSYEKL. V was trimmed by 0 bases and J by 7 bases, leaving 7 bases between them. CDR3 amino acids: CASSQDSEQPQHF. CDR3 coding DNA: TGCGCCAGCAGCCAAGATTCGGAGCAGCCCCAGCATTTT.

The chain links TRBV20-1 to TRBJ1-2; D is perhaps TRBD1 (5 bases). The CDR3 runs to 13 residues. CDR1 and CDR2 (germline): DFQATT, SNEGSKA (reference sequence). V lost 6 bases and J lost 4, with 15 bases in between. The CDR3 loop reads CSAEETVPYGYTF. CDR3 nucleotide sequence: TGCAGTGCCGAAGAGACAGTCCCCTATGGCTACACCTTC.

The J gene is TRBJ2-2, the V gene TRBV5-4; D may correspond to TRBD1 or TRBD2 (5 bases each). Germline lookup yields CDR1 SGHNT and CDR2 YYREEE (reference sequence). The CDR3 loop spans 16 amino acids. Trimming removed 5 bases at V and 0 bases at J, with 14 bases between. CDR3 protein: CASSERRGANTGELFF. Here the CDR3 DNA reads TGTGCCAGCAGTGAAAGGCGAGGGGCGAACACCGGGGAGCTGTTTTTT.